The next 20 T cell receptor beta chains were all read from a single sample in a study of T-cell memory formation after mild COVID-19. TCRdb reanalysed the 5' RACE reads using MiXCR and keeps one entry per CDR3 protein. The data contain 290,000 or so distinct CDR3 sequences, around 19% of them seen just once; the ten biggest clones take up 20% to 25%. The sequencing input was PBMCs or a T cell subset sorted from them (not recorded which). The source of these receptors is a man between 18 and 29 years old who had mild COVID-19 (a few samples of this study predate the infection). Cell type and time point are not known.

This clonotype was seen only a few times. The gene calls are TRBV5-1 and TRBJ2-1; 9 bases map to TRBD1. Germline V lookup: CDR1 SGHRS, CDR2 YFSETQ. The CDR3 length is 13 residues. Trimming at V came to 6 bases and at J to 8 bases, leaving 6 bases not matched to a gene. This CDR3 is CASKGTGIDEQFF. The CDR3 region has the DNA TGCGCCAGCAAAGGGACAGGGATCGATGAGCAGTTCTTC.

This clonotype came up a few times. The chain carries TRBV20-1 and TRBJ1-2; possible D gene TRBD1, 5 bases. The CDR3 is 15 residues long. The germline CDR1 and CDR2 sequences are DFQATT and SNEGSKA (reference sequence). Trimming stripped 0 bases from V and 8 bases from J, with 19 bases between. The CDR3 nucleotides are TGCAGTGCTAGAGATCAGGGCAGCGGTCCATTCGGCTACACCTTC. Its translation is CSARDQGSGPFGYTF.

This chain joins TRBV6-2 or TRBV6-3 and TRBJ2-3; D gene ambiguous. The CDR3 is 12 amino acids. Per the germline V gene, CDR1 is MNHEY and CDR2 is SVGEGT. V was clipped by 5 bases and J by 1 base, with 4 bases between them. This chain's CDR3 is CASSNRTDTQYF. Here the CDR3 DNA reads TGTGCCAGCAGTAATCGCACAGATACGCAGTATTTT.

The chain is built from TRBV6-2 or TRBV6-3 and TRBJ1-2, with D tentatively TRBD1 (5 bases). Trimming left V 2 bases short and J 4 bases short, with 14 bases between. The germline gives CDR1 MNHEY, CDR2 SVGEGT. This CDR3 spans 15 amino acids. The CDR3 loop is CASSYRQPFRYGYTF. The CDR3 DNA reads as TGTGCCAGCAGTTACCGACAGCCCTTTCGCTATGGCTACACCTTC.

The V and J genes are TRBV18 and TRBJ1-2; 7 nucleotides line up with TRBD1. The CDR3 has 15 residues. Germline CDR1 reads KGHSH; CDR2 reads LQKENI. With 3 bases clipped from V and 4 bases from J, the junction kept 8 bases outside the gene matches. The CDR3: CASSPRTGRAYGYTF. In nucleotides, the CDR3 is TGTGCCAGCTCACCTAGGACAGGTCGGGCCTATGGCTACACCTTC.

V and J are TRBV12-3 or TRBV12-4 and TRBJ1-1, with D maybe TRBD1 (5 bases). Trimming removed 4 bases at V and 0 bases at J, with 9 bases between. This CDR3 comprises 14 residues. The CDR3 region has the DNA TGTGCCAGCAGTTGGGGCAGAGTGAACACTGAAGCTTTCTTT. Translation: CASSWGRVNTEAFF.

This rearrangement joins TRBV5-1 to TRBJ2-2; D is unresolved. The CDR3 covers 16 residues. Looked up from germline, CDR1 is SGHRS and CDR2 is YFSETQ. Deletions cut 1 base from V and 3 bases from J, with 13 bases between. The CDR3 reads CASSLRQPNYTGELFF. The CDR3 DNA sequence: TGCGCCAGCAGCTTGCGGCAGCCAAATTACACCGGGGAGCTGTTTTTT. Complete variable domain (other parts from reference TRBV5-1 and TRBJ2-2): KAGVTQTPRYLIKTRGQQVTLSCSPISGHRSVSWYQQTPGQGLQFLFEYFSETQRNKGNFPGRFSGRQFSNSRSEMNVSTLELGDSALYLCASSLRQPNYTGELFFGEGSRLTVL.

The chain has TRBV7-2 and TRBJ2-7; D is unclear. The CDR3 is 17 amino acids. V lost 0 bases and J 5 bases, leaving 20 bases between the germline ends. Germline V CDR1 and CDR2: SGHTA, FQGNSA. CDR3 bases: TGTGCCAGCAGCTTAGCCGCACCTTGGCAGACCCAAGACGAGCAGTACGTC. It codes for CASSLAAPWQTQDEQYV.

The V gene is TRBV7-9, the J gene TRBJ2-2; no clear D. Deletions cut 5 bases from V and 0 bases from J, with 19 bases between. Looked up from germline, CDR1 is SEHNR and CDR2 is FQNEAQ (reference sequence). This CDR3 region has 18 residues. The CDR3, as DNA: TGTGCCAGCAGCGTCTGGGCAGTCCGAGACGCGAACACCGGGGAGCTGTTTTTT. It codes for CASSVWAVRDANTGELFF.

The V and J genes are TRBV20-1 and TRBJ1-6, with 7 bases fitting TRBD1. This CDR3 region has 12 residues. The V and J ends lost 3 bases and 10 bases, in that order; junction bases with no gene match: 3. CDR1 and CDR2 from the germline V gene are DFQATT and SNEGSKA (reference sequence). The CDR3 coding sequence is TGCAGTGCTAGCGACAGGGCCTCACCCCTCCACTTT. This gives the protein CSASDRASPLHF.

This CDR3 reads CASSSSSGRRGTEAFF. DNA for the CDR3: TGCGCCAGCAGCTCTTCCTCGGGGCGCAGGGGCACTGAAGCTTTCTTT. The chain uses TRBV5-1 and TRBJ1-1, with D possibly TRBD1 on 6 matching bases. The CDR3 runs 16 residues. CDR1 is SGHRS, CDR2 YFSETQ, per germline. The V end lost 3 bases, the J end lost 4 bases, and 19 bases lay between the germline ends. Complete variable domain (other parts from reference TRBV5-1 and TRBJ1-1): KAGVTQTPRYLIKTRGQQVTLSCSPISGHRSVSWYQQTPGQGLQFLFEYFSETQRNKGNFPGRFSGRQFSNSRSEMNVSTLELGDSALYLCASSSSSGRRGTEAFFGQGTRLTVV.

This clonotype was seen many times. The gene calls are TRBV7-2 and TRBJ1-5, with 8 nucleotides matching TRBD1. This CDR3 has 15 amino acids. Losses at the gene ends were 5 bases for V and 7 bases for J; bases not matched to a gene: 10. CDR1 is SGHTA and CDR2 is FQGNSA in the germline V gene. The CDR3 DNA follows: TGTGCCAGCAGCCCGACCGGACAGGGAGGGCAGCCCCAGCATTTT. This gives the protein CASSPTGQGGQPQHF.

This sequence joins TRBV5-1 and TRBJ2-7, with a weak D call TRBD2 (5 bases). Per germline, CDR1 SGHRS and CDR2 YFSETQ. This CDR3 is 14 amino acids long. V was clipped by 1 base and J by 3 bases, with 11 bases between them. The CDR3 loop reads CASSLSAGIYEQYF. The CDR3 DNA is TGCGCCAGCAGCTTGTCCGCCGGGATCTACGAGCAGTACTTC.

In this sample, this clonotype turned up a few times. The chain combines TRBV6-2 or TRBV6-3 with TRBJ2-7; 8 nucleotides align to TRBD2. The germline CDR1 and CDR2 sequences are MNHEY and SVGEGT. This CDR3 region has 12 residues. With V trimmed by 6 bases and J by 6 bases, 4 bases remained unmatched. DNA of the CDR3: TGTGCCAGCAGCCTCACTAGCGGCGAGCAGTACTTC. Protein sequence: CASSLTSGEQYF.

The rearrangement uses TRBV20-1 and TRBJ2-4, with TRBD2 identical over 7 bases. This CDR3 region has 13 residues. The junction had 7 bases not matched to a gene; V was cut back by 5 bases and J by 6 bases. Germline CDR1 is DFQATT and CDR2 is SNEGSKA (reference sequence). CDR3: CSAPLAGSNIQYF. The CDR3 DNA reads TGCAGTGCTCCCTTAGCGGGTTCAAACATTCAGTACTTC.

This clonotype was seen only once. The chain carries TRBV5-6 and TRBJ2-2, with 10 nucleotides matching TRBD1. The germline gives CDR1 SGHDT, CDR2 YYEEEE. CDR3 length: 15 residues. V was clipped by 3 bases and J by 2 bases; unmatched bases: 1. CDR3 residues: CASSWDRGNTGELFF. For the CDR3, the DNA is TGTGCCAGCAGCTGGGACAGGGGTAACACCGGGGAGCTGTTTTTT.

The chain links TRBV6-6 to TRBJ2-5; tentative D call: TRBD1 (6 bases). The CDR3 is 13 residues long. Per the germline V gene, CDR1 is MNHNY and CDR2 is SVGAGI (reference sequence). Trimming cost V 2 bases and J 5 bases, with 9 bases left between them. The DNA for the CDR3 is TGTGCCAGCAGTTACACAGGGAAGGAGACCCAGTACTTC. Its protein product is CASSYTGKETQYF.

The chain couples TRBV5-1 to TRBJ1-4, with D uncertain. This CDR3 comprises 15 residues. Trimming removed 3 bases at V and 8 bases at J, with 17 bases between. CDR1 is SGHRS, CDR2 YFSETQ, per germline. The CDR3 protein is CASSYGRSVGEKLFF. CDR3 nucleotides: TGCGCCAGCAGCTACGGACGGAGCGTTGGGGAAAAACTGTTTTTT. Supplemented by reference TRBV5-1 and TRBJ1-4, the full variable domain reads KAGVTQTPRYLIKTRGQQVTLSCSPISGHRSVSWYQQTPGQGLQFLFEYFSETQRNKGNFPGRFSGRQFSNSRSEMNVSTLELGDSALYLCASSYGRSVGEKLFFGSGTQLSVL.

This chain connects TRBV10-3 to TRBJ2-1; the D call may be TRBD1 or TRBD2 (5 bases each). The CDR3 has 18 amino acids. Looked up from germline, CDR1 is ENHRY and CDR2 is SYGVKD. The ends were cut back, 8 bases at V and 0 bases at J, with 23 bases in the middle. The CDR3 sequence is CAIRGDGGSRTSYNEQFF. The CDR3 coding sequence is TGTGCCATCCGTGGGGACGGAGGTAGCCGGACCTCCTACAATGAGCAGTTCTTC.

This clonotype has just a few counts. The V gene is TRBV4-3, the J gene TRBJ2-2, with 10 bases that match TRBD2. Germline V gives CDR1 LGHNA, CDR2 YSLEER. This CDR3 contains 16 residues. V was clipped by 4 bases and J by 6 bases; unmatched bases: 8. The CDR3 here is CASSLALAGLPGELFF. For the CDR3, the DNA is TGCGCCAGCAGCCTAGCACTAGCGGGGTTACCCGGGGAGCTGTTTTTT.